Listed below are T cell receptor beta chains from one sample, sequenced in a study of shared clonotypes between healthy human individuals. The data were produced by immunoSEQ multiplex PCR, yet TCRdb's version contains in-frame clones alone and is incomplete. The table has around 980,000 clones, around 78% seen once. The material sequenced was memory CD4+ T cells from PBMCs. The receptors originated from a man between 18 and 35 years old in good health. Some clones in this sample may be carry-over from other donors' samples. Both conserved end residues are part of each CDR3. The order of the fields is D gene, clone size, V gene, J gene, CDR3 protein, CDR3 DNA. D genes are given only for firm matches. The size field is filled for only some rows; it gives once, few, many or a size class.

d_gene: NA
abundance: NA
v_gene: TRBV29-1
j_gene: TRBJ2-3
CDR3aa: CSVKQLYSTDTQYF
CDR3nt: TGCAGCGTCAAACAGTTGTATAGCACAGATACGCAGTATTTT

d_gene: NA
abundance: NA
v_gene: TRBV18
j_gene: TRBJ2-7
CDR3aa: CASSPPEVGGSEQYF
CDR3nt: TGTGCCAGCTCACCACCAGAAGTTGGGGGTTCCGAGCAGTACTTC

d_gene: TRBD2
abundance: NA
v_gene: TRBV28
j_gene: TRBJ2-7
CDR3aa: CASSSPSGSTNEQYF
CDR3nt: TGTGCCAGCAGTTCTCCTAGCGGGAGTACCAACGAGCAGTACTTC

d_gene: NA
abundance: once
v_gene: TRBV2
j_gene: TRBJ1-1
CDR3aa: CASSEREGPTEAFF
CDR3nt: TGTGCCAGCAGTGAACGGGAAGGGCCGACTGAAGCTTTCTTT

d_gene: NA
abundance: few
v_gene: TRBV29-1
j_gene: TRBJ2-5
CDR3aa: CSVKGGATGYF
CDR3nt: TGCAGCGTCAAAGGCGGCGCTACGGGGTACTTC

d_gene: NA
abundance: NA
v_gene: TRBV30
j_gene: TRBJ1-2
CDR3aa: CAWSREAYGYTF
CDR3nt: TGTGCCTGGAGTAGGGAAGCCTATGGCTACACCTTC

d_gene: NA
abundance: once
v_gene: TRBV29-1
j_gene: TRBJ1-2
CDR3aa: CSVETGTLGYTF
CDR3nt: TGCAGCGTTGAGACAGGCACCCTAGGCTACACCTTC

d_gene: NA
abundance: NA
v_gene: TRBV19
j_gene: TRBJ1-4
CDR3aa: CASSIRGRPEIRLFF
CDR3nt: TGTGCCAGTAGTATCCGGGGGCGTCCGGAAATAAGACTGTTTTTT

d_gene: NA
abundance: NA
v_gene: TRBV29-1
j_gene: TRBJ2-5
CDR3aa: CSVEVAQETQYF
CDR3nt: TGCAGCGTTGAAGTGGCCCAAGAGACCCAGTACTTC

d_gene: NA
abundance: NA
v_gene: TRBV23-1
j_gene: TRBJ1-5
CDR3aa: CASNDDSGQPQHF
CDR3nt: TGCGCCAGCAATGACGACAGCGGGCAGCCCCAGCATTTT

d_gene: NA
abundance: NA
v_gene: TRBV28
j_gene: TRBJ2-7
CDR3aa: CASSRVLGTAYEQYF
CDR3nt: TGTGCCAGCAGTCGGGTCTTAGGTACCGCCTACGAGCAGTACTTC

d_gene: NA
abundance: NA
v_gene: TRBV28
j_gene: TRBJ2-4
CDR3aa: CASSFRGKNIQYF
CDR3nt: TGTGCCAGCAGTTTCAGGGGCAAAAACATTCAGTACTTC

d_gene: NA
abundance: NA
v_gene: TRBV14
j_gene: TRBJ1-1
CDR3aa: CASSQERGEGTEAFF
CDR3nt: TGTGCCAGCAGCCAAGAGCGAGGAGAGGGCACTGAAGCTTTCTTT

d_gene: NA
abundance: NA
v_gene: TRBV6-1
j_gene: TRBJ1-5
CDR3aa: CASSEWSVTDQPQHF
CDR3nt: TGTGCCAGCAGTGAATGGTCGGTTACTGATCAGCCCCAGCATTTT

d_gene: NA
abundance: NA
v_gene: TRBV7-9
j_gene: TRBJ2-4
CDR3aa: CASSSPPGGDIQYF
CDR3nt: TGTGCCAGCAGCTCCCCCCCCGGAGGAGACATTCAGTACTTC

d_gene: NA
abundance: NA
v_gene: TRBV28
j_gene: TRBJ1-1
CDR3aa: CASKRGPNTEAFF
CDR3nt: TGTGCCAGCAAGAGGGGCCCGAACACTGAAGCTTTCTTT

d_gene: NA
abundance: NA
v_gene: TRBV30
j_gene: TRBJ1-5
CDR3aa: CAWSPDNNQPQHF
CDR3nt: TGTGCCTGGAGCCCGGACAACAATCAGCCCCAGCATTTT

d_gene: NA
abundance: NA
v_gene: TRBV5-4
j_gene: TRBJ2-3
CDR3aa: CASSRSSTDTQYF
CDR3nt: TGTGCCAGCAGCAGGTCGAGCACAGATACGCAGTATTTT

d_gene: NA
abundance: NA
v_gene: TRBV4-2
j_gene: TRBJ2-4
CDR3aa: CASSQDQERGKNIQYF
CDR3nt: TGTGCCAGCAGCCAAGACCAGGAGAGGGGCAAAAACATTCAGTACTTC

d_gene: NA
abundance: NA
v_gene: TRBV10-3
j_gene: TRBJ2-1
CDR3aa: CASAGQGQGEQFF
CDR3nt: TGTGCCAGCGCCGGCCAGGGTCAAGGTGAGCAGTTCTTC

d_gene: NA
abundance: NA
v_gene: TRBV21-1
j_gene: TRBJ2-4
CDR3aa: CASSKMVIFPYF
CDR3nt: TGTGCCAGCAGCAAAATGGTTATCTTTCCGTACTTC

d_gene: NA
abundance: NA
v_gene: TRBV5-6
j_gene: TRBJ2-2
CDR3aa: CASSLGLSTGELFF
CDR3nt: TGTGCCAGCAGCTTGGGACTATCCACCGGGGAGCTGTTTTTT

d_gene: NA
abundance: NA
v_gene: TRBV7-2
j_gene: TRBJ1-1
CDR3aa: CASSFTGTRNTEAFF
CDR3nt: TGTGCCAGCAGCTTCACAGGGACCCGGAACACTGAAGCTTTCTTT

d_gene: NA
abundance: NA
v_gene: TRBV28
j_gene: TRBJ2-5
CDR3aa: CASSTPGEGAETQYF
CDR3nt: TGTGCCAGCAGCACGCCGGGGGAGGGGGCGGAGACCCAGTACTTC

d_gene: NA
abundance: NA
v_gene: TRBV5-1
j_gene: TRBJ2-2
CDR3aa: CASSLRGSGELFF
CDR3nt: TGCGCCAGCAGCTTGCGGGGATCCGGGGAGCTGTTTTTT

d_gene: NA
abundance: few
v_gene: TRBV7-3
j_gene: TRBJ1-1
CDR3aa: CASSSQMNTEAFF
CDR3nt: TGTGCCAGCAGCTCCCAGATGAACACTGAAGCTTTCTTT

d_gene: TRBD2
abundance: NA
v_gene: TRBV19
j_gene: TRBJ2-1
CDR3aa: CASSTSEGLAGVFQFF
CDR3nt: TGTGCCAGTAGTACCTCAGAGGGACTAGCGGGAGTGTTTCAGTTCTTC

d_gene: TRBD1
abundance: NA
v_gene: TRBV23-1
j_gene: TRBJ2-2
CDR3aa: CASSQLGQGTGELFF
CDR3nt: TGCGCCAGCAGTCAACTCGGACAGGGGACCGGGGAGCTGTTTTTT